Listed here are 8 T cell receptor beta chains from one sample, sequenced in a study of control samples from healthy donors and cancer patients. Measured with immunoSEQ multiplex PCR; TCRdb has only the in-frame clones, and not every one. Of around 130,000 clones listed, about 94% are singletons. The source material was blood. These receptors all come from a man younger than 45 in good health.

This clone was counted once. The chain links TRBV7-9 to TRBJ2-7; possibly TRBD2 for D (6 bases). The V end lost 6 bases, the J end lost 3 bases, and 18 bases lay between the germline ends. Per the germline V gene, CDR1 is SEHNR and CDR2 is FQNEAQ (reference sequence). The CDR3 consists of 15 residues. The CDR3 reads CASREGGARNYEQYF. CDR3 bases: TGTGCCAGCAGGGAGGGTGGGGCGAGAAACTACGAGCAGTACTTC.

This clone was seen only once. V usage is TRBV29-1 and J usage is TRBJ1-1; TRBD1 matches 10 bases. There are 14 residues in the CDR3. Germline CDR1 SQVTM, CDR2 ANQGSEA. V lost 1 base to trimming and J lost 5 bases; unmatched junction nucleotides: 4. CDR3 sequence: CSVEGGQGGTEAFF. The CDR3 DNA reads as TGCAGCGTTGAAGGAGGACAGGGGGGGACTGAAGCTTTCTTT.

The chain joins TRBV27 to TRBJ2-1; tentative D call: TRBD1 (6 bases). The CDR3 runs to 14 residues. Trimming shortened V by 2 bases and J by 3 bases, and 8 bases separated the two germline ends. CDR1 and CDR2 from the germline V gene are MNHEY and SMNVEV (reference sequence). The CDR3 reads CASSLQDSYNEQFF. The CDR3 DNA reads TGTGCCAGCAGTTTACAGGACAGCTACAATGAGCAGTTCTTC.

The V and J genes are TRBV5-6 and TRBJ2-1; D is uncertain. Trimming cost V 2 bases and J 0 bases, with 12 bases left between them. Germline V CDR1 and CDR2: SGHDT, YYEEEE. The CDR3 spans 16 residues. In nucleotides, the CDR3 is TGTGCCAGCAGCTTACCCGGGCCAAGCTCCTACAATGAGCAGTTCTTC. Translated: CASSLPGPSSYNEQFF.

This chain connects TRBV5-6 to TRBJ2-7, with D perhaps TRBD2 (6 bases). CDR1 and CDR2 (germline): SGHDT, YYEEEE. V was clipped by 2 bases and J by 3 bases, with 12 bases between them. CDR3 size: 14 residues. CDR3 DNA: TGTGCCAGCAGCTTAATGGGACTTTACTACGAGCAGTACTTC. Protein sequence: CASSLMGLYYEQYF.

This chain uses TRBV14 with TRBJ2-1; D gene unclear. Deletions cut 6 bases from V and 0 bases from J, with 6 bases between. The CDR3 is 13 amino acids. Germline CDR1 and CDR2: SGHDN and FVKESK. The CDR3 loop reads CASSPSSYNEQFF. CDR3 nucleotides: TGTGCCAGCAGTCCCAGCTCCTACAATGAGCAGTTCTTC.

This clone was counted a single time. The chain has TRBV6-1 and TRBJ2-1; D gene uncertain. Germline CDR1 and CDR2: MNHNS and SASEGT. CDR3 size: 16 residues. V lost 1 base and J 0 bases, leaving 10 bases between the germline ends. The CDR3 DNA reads TGTGCCAGCAGTGAAGGAGTCGGAAGCTCCTACAATGAGCAGTTCTTC. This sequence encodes CASSEGVGSSYNEQFF.

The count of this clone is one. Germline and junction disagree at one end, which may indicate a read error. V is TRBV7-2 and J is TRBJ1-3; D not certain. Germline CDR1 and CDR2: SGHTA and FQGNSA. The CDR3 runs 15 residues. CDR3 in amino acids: CAGSLDWGAGNTIYF. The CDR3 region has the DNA TGTGCCGGCAGCTTAGATTGGGGTGCTGGAAACACCATATATTTT.